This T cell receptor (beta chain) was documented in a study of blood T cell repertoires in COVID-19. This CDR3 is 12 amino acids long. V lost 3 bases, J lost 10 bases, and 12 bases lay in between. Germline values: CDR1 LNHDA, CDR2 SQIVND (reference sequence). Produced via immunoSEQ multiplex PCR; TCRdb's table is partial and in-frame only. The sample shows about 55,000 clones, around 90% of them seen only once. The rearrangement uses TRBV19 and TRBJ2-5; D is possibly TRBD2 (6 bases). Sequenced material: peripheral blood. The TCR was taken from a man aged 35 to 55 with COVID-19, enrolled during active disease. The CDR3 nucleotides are TGTGCCAGTAGTATTCCGGGGGAGGTCCAGTACTTC. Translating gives CASSIPGEVQYF. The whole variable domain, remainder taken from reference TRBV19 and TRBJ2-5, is DGGITQSPKYLFRKEGQNVTLSCEQNLNHDAMYWYRQDPGQGLRLIYYSQIVNDFQKGDIAEGYSVSREKKESFPLTVTSAQKNPTAFYLCASSIPGEVQYFGPGTRLLVL.